Presented here are 11 T cell receptor beta chains from one specimen sequenced in a study of CD8+CD57+ T cells in acquired aplastic anemia. The template used for profiling TCR beta VDJ and CDR3 was genomic DNA. TCRdb analysed the reads with MiXCR anew, one entry per CDR3 protein. The sample carries roughly 190,000 distinct CDR3 sequences, around 45% recorded once. It was patients with CD8+CD57+ cell expansion by flow cytometry who were chosen for sequencing. The specimen was sorted CD4+, CD8+, or CD8+CD57+ T cells (not recorded which) from PBMCs. These TCRs come from a human donor with aplastic anemia.

The chain couples TRBV5-6 to TRBJ1-2; D perhaps matches TRBD1 (5 bases). V lost 3 bases and J 4 bases, leaving 13 bases between the germline ends. This CDR3 is 14 amino acids long. Germline lookup yields CDR1 SGHDT and CDR2 YYEEEE. The CDR3 loop is CASSSRTGSYGYTF. CDR3 nucleotides: TGTGCCAGCAGCTCCCGAACAGGAAGCTATGGCTACACCTTC.

Of note for this clonotype: The CDR3 end shows no conserved phenylalanine or tryptophan, and so a read error is likely. For the CDR3, the DNA is TGTGCCAGCAGCTTACCTCCGGGACAGGGCTACGAGCAGTACTCC. Its protein product is CASSLPPGQGYEQYS. This rearrangement joins TRBV7-9 to TRBJ2-7; TRBD1 matches 9 bases. The length of the CDR3 is 15 residues. The germline V gene encodes CDR1 SEHNR and CDR2 FQNEAQ (reference sequence). V gave up 2 bases and J gave up 3 bases; unmatched junction bases: 5.

This clonotype was detected ten times or more. The V gene is TRBV12-3 or TRBV12-4, the J gene TRBJ2-7; no reliable D call. Trimming stripped 6 bases from V and 1 base from J, with 13 bases between. This CDR3 contains 14 residues. For the CDR3, the DNA is TGTGCCAGCAGCCGAACCTCGGTGTCCTACGAGCAGTACTTC. Amino acid sequence: CASSRTSVSYEQYF.

Here the CDR3 DNA reads TGTGCCAGCAGCCGGGGACTAGCGGGGGCGACCCAGTACTTC. Translation gives CASSRGLAGATQYF. The V and J genes are TRBV7-3 and TRBJ2-5; 14 nucleotides agree with TRBD2. This CDR3 spans 14 amino acids. The J segment lost 7 bases and the V segment lost 5 bases, leaving 3 bases of the junction unmatched. Germline CDR1 reads SGHTA; CDR2 reads FQGTGA.

This clonotype occurred many times. V is TRBV6-1 and J is TRBJ1-2; possible D gene TRBD1, 5 bases. Trimming took off 2 bases at V and 3 bases at J, with 13 bases between the two ends. This CDR3 has 15 amino acids. The germline V gene encodes CDR1 MNHNS and CDR2 SASEGT. CDR3 loop: CASSEYLTRDYGYTF. The CDR3 nucleotides are TGTGCCAGCAGTGAATACCTAACCAGGGACTATGGCTACACCTTC.

Of note for this clonotype: A much larger clone lies a single base off, so this may be a read error. Since no conserved phenylalanine or tryptophan closes the CDR3, a read error is the likely cause. The rearrangement uses TRBV12-3 or TRBV12-4 and TRBJ1-4; weak D call: TRBD1 (6 bases). Trimming removed 2 bases at V and 7 bases at J, with 11 bases between. The CDR3 is made up of 14 amino acids. In DNA form, the CDR3 reads TGTGCCAGCAGTTTACAGGGGTTTGTTGAAAAACTGTTTCTT. This gives the protein CASSLQGFVEKLFL.

This chain joins TRBV20-1 and TRBJ1-3; tentative D call: TRBD1 (5 bases). The V end lost 5 bases, the J end lost 4 bases, and 9 bases lay between the germline ends. There are 12 residues in the CDR3. Per the germline V gene, CDR1 is DFQATT and CDR2 is SNEGSKA (reference sequence). The CDR3 here is CSAQGDGNTIYF. DNA for the CDR3: TGCAGTGCTCAGGGTGACGGAAACACCATATATTTT.

This clonotype was detected ten times or more. This rearrangement joins TRBV10-3 to TRBJ1-6; D unresolved. The CDR3 is 16 residues long. Trimming stripped 0 bases from V and 2 bases from J, with 8 bases between. CDR1 is ENHRY, CDR2 SYGVKD, per germline. CDR3 in amino acids: CAISESRATYNSPLHF. For the CDR3, the DNA is TGTGCCATCAGTGAGTCTAGGGCCACCTATAATTCACCCCTCCACTTT.

There are a few counts of this clonotype. The junction departs from germline at one end; a sequencing error may be responsible. This sequence joins TRBV7-7 and TRBJ2-7; D ambiguous. CDR3 length equals 13 residues. CDR1 SSHAT and CDR2 FNYEAQ come from the germline V gene (reference sequence). For the CDR3, the DNA is TGTGCTAGCAGCTCCGACGGAACCTACGAGCAGTACTTC. Translated: CASSSDGTYEQYF.

The chain couples TRBV29-1 to TRBJ1-1, with 9 bases fitting TRBD1. The CDR3 contains 14 residues. Germline CDR1 and CDR2: SQVTM and ANQGSEA. The V and J ends lost 4 bases and 10 bases, in that order; junction bases with no gene match: 13. The CDR3 region has the DNA TGCAGCGTTGTTGGGGGGACAGGGTGGGTCGGAGCTTTCTTT. It translates to CSVVGGTGWVGAFF.

This clonotype was picked up many times. V is TRBV11-1 and J is TRBJ2-5; 7 nucleotides line up with TRBD2. CDR3 length: 14 amino acids. Germline values: CDR1 SGHAT, CDR2 FQDESV (reference sequence). Trimming cost V 3 bases and J 3 bases; bases outside gene matches: 4. CDR3 sequence: CASSFPGGKETQYF. The CDR3 nucleotides read TGTGCCAGCAGCTTCCCGGGGGGAAAAGAGACCCAGTACTTC.